What follows describes a single T cell receptor beta chain. The record originates from a study of cytomegalovirus exposure and HLA in healthy donors. The germline gives CDR1 KGHSH, CDR2 LQKENI. The CDR3 is made up of 18 amino acids. V trimming: 3 bases; J trimming: 2 bases; junction bases outside the gene matches: 15. Amplification used 60 Vbeta primers and 13 Jbeta primers. Generated by immunoSEQ multiplex PCR, the TCRdb table keeps only in-frame clones and is missing some. The sample yields about 150,000 clones, approximately 78% seen once. Sequenced input: PBMCs. The rearrangement links TRBV18 to TRBJ2-7, with 8 bases identical to TRBD1. The receptor's source is a man in his forties or fifties in good health and CMV-seropositive. The CDR3 DNA reads TGTGCCAGCTCACCGACGACAGGGGCGAGTCGAAATACCTACGAGCAGTACTTC. Translation: CASSPTTGASRNTYEQYF.